Described below is a single TCR beta chain sequence and its context. The sample comes from a study of control samples from healthy donors and cancer patients. Assay: immunoSEQ multiplex PCR; the TCRdb copy retains only in-frame clones and omits some. Among approximately 120,000 clones, approximately 87% were seen once, and the ten largest hold around 3%. This CDR3 has 14 amino acids. The ends were cut back, 1 base at V and 8 bases at J, with 14 bases in the middle. Germline CDR1 is SGHVS and CDR2 is FQNEAQ. This TCR was sampled from a man aged 60-69 years in good health. The specimen sequenced was blood. The genes are TRBV7-8 and TRBJ1-2, with TRBD1 as a possible D gene (6 bases). CDR3: CASSLVFQGLGYTF. For the CDR3, the DNA is TGTGCCAGCAGCTTAGTTTTTCAGGGGCTGGGCTACACCTTC.